The entry below describes one TCR beta chain. The germline gives CDR1 MNHNY, CDR2 SVGAGI (reference sequence). The V gene end was trimmed by 8 bases and the J gene end by 5 bases; junction bases not matched to a gene: 11. The CDR3 consists of 16 residues. The source of the sample is a study of blood T cell repertoires in COVID-19. About the research overall: The United States, Italy and Spain provided the acute and convalescent COVID-19 samples. Sample material is recorded as cDNA or gDNA derived from T cells, B-cell-depleted T cells, or PBMCs.

In the authors' methods: Scientists estimated how many nucleated cells there were by amplifying reference gene primers. Repertoires were generated with immunoSEQ multiplex PCR, while TCRdb's copy carries only in-frame clones and drops some. V and J calls and clone size are given by that table; D and trimming were obtained from the DNA. The sample gives approximately 200,000 clones, just over 85% of which show up once; around 1.6% is in the top ten. This TCR derives from a man aged 18 to 29 with active or convalescent COVID-19. The V and J genes are TRBV6-6 and TRBJ1-5, with 11 bases identical to TRBD1. Sequencing was performed on peripheral blood. CDR3 region: CASHQGQGVGYQPQHF. CDR3 in DNA: TGTGCCAGCCATCAGGGACAGGGGGTTGGGTATCAGCCCCAGCATTTT.